This T cell receptor (beta chain) was captured in a study of shared clonotypes between healthy human individuals (TCRdb year 2020). Regarding the study in general: The cohort included a few men and a couple of women between 18 and 49 years of age. Between about 0.9 and 8.9 billion PBMCs per donor were obtained by leukapheresis. For each donor, three plates each were used for CD4 naive and CD4 memory, two plates were used for CD8 naive, and one plate was used for CD8 memory. Libraries were prepared and TCR repertoires were sequenced by different laboratories using diverse techniques, in order to increase sequencing depth and limit assay-specific biases. To estimate repertoire size and how much clonotype sharing occurs between individuals, the study deeply sequenced the blood TCR repertoires of about 5 healthy adults.

Using the deep immunoSEQ assay, TCR CDR3 regions were amplified from genomic DNA by multiplex PCR. For each cell subset, the extracted genomic DNA was distributed evenly across all wells of several immunoSEQ 96-well plates, and each plate served as one replicate. For sorted subsets, each replicate PCR was loaded with approximately 0.2 ug genomic DNA, equivalent to 30,000 or so T cell genomes. Purified libraries were quantified with a Qubit 3.0 fluorometer, sized on a Bioanalyzer 2100, and re-quantified with the KAPA Library Quantification kit. A separate single-read 150-cycle Illumina NextSeq 550 flow cell was used to sequence each immunoSEQ 96-well plate. The published analysis was carried out like this. Because the immunoSEQ output held only junctional sequences and lacked quality scores, the filtering could not match the filtering applied to full-length reads. Sequences were annotated with PyIR, a Python wrapper for IgBLAST v1.9, and V/J genes and CDR3 were assigned using IMGT germline references. Reads were filtered out if the reads had weak V/J assignments (E-value above 1e-6), no CDR3, stop codons, out-of-frame junctions, or ambiguous translated residues. A V3J clonotype was defined by an identical inferred V gene, J gene, and CDR3 amino acid sequence. To compute the percentage overlap between repertoires, the number of shared unique clonotypes was divided by the size of the smaller repertoire. Three approaches were used to assess repertoire richness: RTK rarefaction, the Chao1 estimator, and Recon v2.1 estimates of unobserved clonotypes. For all TCRbeta clonotypes obtained by the gDNA method from a handful of donors, generation probabilities were computed with OLGA. TCRdb obtained this table from immuneACCESS and retained in-frame rearrangements with V and J assigned. These tables miss some clones; where compared with another copy, unresolved V genes account for less than half of the shortfall, and the remainder is unexplained. V, J and clone size were drawn from that table, and D and trimming were deduced from the DNA. This sample lists roughly 2,500,000 clones; 90% to 95% were detected once. The ten largest account for about 0.39% of the sample.

The donors were healthy, HIV-negative adults with no recently reported acute infections or vaccinations. Only Caucasian adults living in Nashville, Tennessee, USA were represented among the donors. Magnetic negative selection was used to enrich CD4+ T cells, after which naive cells were positively selected on CD45RA and the negative fraction became the memory subset. Blood was collected by leukapheresis, and PBMCs were isolated by Ficoll-Histopaque density gradient centrifugation and then cryopreserved in liquid nitrogen vapor phase. Analytical flow cytometry was used to check the purity and quantity of each magnetically sorted T cell population. From each sorted fraction, genomic DNA was isolated and quantified by UV absorbance on a Nanodrop 2000c. V loses 4 bases at its end and J loses 5 bases; junction bases beyond the gene matches: 11. From the germline V gene, CDR1 is SGHRS and CDR2 is YFSETQ. Measured from the cysteine to the phenylalanine, the CDR3 is 16 residues long. The sequence is cut down to CDR3 DNA, 48 bases in frame from base 1.

Regarding this clone: This receptor's antigen is unknown. No base-level quality is on record; no much larger clone is a single base apart.

What the work shows at the level of the full study, not this receptor alone: Even with the large sequencing depth, rarefaction of the sorted-subset datasets indicated that sequencing was incomplete. Compared with non-shared clonotypes, clonotypes shared by all four sorted-subset donors had higher generation probabilities. Larger estimated clonotype richness was generally found for naive subsets than for memory subsets. The genetic and exposure-history diversity represented was limited by the small number of donors. Sampling was restricted to blood, and TCR repertoires in tissues likely differ from the TCR repertoires found in blood. When several donors were compared, the shared fraction of clonotypes was about 5% for naive CD4, approximately 3.3% for naive CD8, more than 2% for memory CD4, and roughly 0.4% for memory CD8. Pairwise subsampling led to the expectation that sequencing depth would affect the degree of clonotype sharing among donors.

The origin of this receptor is a man aged 18 to 29 in good health. Some clones in this sample may be carry-over from other donors' samples. The V and J segments used are TRBV5-1 and TRBJ2-5; a stretch of 10 junction bases matches TRBD2. The specimen sequenced was naive CD4+ T cells from PBMCs. This specimen's cell subset or site label, interpreted: CD45RA+ positively selected. The encoded CDR3 is CASSPALAGVGETQYF. The nucleotides are TGCGCCAGCAGCCCAGCCCTAGCGGGAGTCGGGGAGACCCAGTACTTC.